This passage covers 25 T cell receptor beta chains from one sample sequenced in a study of blood T cell repertoires in COVID-19. The assay was immunoSEQ multiplex PCR, and TCRdb's table has in-frame clones only and misses some. Here the sample spans 69,000 or so clones, approximately 80% being singletons. Source material: peripheral blood. All receptors come from a man aged 45-65 years with COVID-19, enrolled during active disease.

The rearrangement uses TRBV5-1 and TRBJ1-3; D ambiguous. Looked up from germline, CDR1 is SGHRS and CDR2 is YFSETQ. CDR3 length: 15 amino acids. Trimming shortened V by 0 bases and J by 0 bases, and 7 bases separated the two germline ends. The CDR3 protein is CASSLAPFSGNTIYF. CDR3 bases: TGCGCCAGCAGCTTGGCCCCGTTCTCTGGAAACACCATATATTTT. Looking up the rest from reference TRBV5-1 and TRBJ1-3 gives the full variable domain: KAGVTQTPRYLIKTRGQQVTLSCSPISGHRSVSWYQQTPGQGLQFLFEYFSETQRNKGNFPGRFSGRQFSNSRSEMNVSTLELGDSALYLCASSLAPFSGNTIYFGEGSWLTVV.

The chain links TRBV6-5 to TRBJ1-2, with 8 bases aligning to TRBD1. The CDR3 is made up of 11 amino acids. CDR1 is MNHEY and CDR2 is SVGAGI in the germline V gene. Trimming took 10 bases from V and 7 from J; bases not matched to a gene: 5. The CDR3 spells CAIRTGIGYTF. CDR3 sequence (DNA): TGTGCCATACGGACAGGGATTGGCTACACCTTC.

The V and J genes are TRBV14 and TRBJ2-1; no clear D. Trimming stripped 1 base from V and 6 bases from J, with 22 bases between. This CDR3 contains 18 residues. The germline CDR1 and CDR2 sequences are SGHDN and FVKESK. The CDR3 nucleotides are TGTGCCAGCAGCCAAGGGTCCAAGCGTATGCCTAGGCTCAATGAGCAGTTCTTC. This sequence encodes CASSQGSKRMPRLNEQFF.

The chain is built from TRBV18 and TRBJ1-6; D may be TRBD1 (5 bases). Germline lookup yields CDR1 KGHSH and CDR2 LQKENI. The CDR3 sequence is 13 residues long. V gave up 3 bases and J gave up 8 bases, with 8 bases separating them. The CDR3: CASSPDSYSPLHF. The CDR3 region has the DNA TGTGCCAGCTCACCTGACAGTTATTCACCCCTCCACTTT.

This chain connects TRBV5-1 to TRBJ2-6, with D unresolved. Germline loops: CDR1 SGHRS, CDR2 YFSETQ. The CDR3 spans 14 residues. Trimming removed 0 bases at V and 3 bases at J, with 4 bases between. The CDR3 DNA reads as TGCGCCAGCAGCTTGGGAGGTGGGGCCAACGTCCTGACTTTC. Its translation: CASSLGGGANVLTF.

The CDR3 here is CASKGASYEQYF. For the CDR3, the DNA is TGTGCCAGCAAGGGGGCCTCCTACGAGCAGTACTTC. The rearrangement joins TRBV12-3 or TRBV12-4 to TRBJ2-7; 7 nucleotides match TRBD1. The CDR3 covers 12 residues. After removal of 7 bases from V and 0 bases from J, the junction contained 0 bases not matched to a gene.

The V and J genes are TRBV3-1 (or the pseudogene TRBV3-2) and TRBJ2-1; D possibly corresponds to TRBD1 (5 bases). The CDR3 is made up of 17 amino acids. Germline lookup yields CDR1 LGHDT and CDR2 YNNKEL (reference sequence). The V end was cut by 0 bases, the J end by 3 bases, with 15 bases between. The CDR3 sequence is CASSQDPPRENYNEQFF. The CDR3 coding sequence is TGTGCCAGCAGCCAAGATCCACCCAGGGAAAACTACAATGAGCAGTTCTTC.

This clone was counted only a few times. This chain uses TRBV6-2 or TRBV6-3 with TRBJ2-7; 8 bases are shared with TRBD1. The junction had 14 bases not matched to a gene; V was cut back by 6 bases and J by 4 bases. The CDR3 runs 16 residues. Germline CDR1 MNHEY, CDR2 SVGEGT. The CDR3 DNA reads TGTGCCAGCAGCCCAACAACAGGGGGTCCAGGTTACGAGCAGTACTTC. Translating gives CASSPTTGGPGYEQYF.

V gene TRBV11-2 combines with J gene TRBJ1-6; D gene ambiguous. Trimming cost V 5 bases and J 7 bases, with 18 bases left between them. Germline values: CDR1 SGHAT, CDR2 FQNNGV. The CDR3 length is 16 residues. As DNA, the CDR3 is TGTGCCAGCAGCACAGCCATGGGTTCCGGAAATTCACCCCTCCACTTT. Protein sequence: CASSTAMGSGNSPLHF.

This clone came up once. As DNA, the CDR3 is TGTGCCAGCAGCTCACGGGAGAGAAGAAATTCACCCCTCCACTTT. This codes for CASSSRERRNSPLHF. The chain joins TRBV7-2 to TRBJ1-6; D is unresolved. The V end lost 4 bases, the J end lost 7 bases, and 14 bases lay between the germline ends. CDR1 and CDR2 (germline): SGHTA, FQGNSA. The CDR3 length is 15 residues. Looking up the rest from reference TRBV7-2 and TRBJ1-6 gives the full variable domain: GAGVSQSPSNKVTEKGKDVELRCDPISGHTALYWYRQSLGQGLEFLIYFQGNSAPDKSGLPSDRFSAERTGGSVSTLTIQRTQQEDSAVYLCASSSRERRNSPLHFGNGTRLTVT.

This chain connects TRBV19 to TRBJ2-2; 11 bases fit TRBD2. The CDR3 runs to 18 residues. After removal of 7 bases from V and 2 bases from J, the junction contained 12 bases not matched to a gene. CDR1 is LNHDA, CDR2 SQIVND, per germline (reference sequence). CDR3 loop: CASTRLGLADRNTGELFF. The CDR3, as DNA: TGTGCCAGTACCCGTTTGGGACTAGCGGACCGCAACACCGGGGAGCTGTTTTTT.

The rearrangement uses TRBV6-5 and TRBJ2-2; weak D call: TRBD2 (5 bases). With 4 bases removed from V and 0 bases from J, the gap between germline ends came to 9 bases. This CDR3 spans 15 amino acids. Germline V gene data show CDR1 as MNHEY and CDR2 as SVGAGI. DNA for the CDR3: TGTGCCAGCAGTTCCGGGGATCCGAACACCGGGGAGCTGTTTTTT. As protein: CASSSGDPNTGELFF.

The V and J genes are TRBV5-6 and TRBJ1-2; the D gene is possibly TRBD1 (5 bases). CDR3 length equals 13 residues. The V gene's germline CDR1 is SGHDT and CDR2 YYEEEE. V lost 3 bases, J lost 13 bases, and 19 bases lay in between. The CDR3 is CASSSGERWLSTF. In DNA form, the CDR3 reads TGTGCCAGCAGCTCGGGGGAGAGATGGCTGTCCACCTTC.

V usage is TRBV7-7 and J usage is TRBJ2-5; 8 bases are shared with TRBD1. This CDR3 has 14 amino acids. Per germline, CDR1 SSHAT and CDR2 FNYEAQ (reference sequence). J was trimmed by 5 bases and V by 2 bases; bases with no gene match: 4. CDR3 in DNA: TGTGCCAGCAGCTTACAGGGGGCTGAGGAGACCCAGTACTTC. It specifies CASSLQGAEETQYF.

The chain carries TRBV5-6 and TRBJ1-2; D gene unclear. The CDR3 loop spans 15 amino acids. Germline lookup yields CDR1 SGHDT and CDR2 YYEEEE. Trimming pared 3 bases from V and 0 bases from J, leaving 12 bases between. This CDR3 reads CASSYLRLSNYGYTF. The CDR3 region has the DNA TGTGCCAGCAGCTATCTGCGACTGTCTAACTATGGCTACACCTTC.

This chain connects TRBV20-1 to TRBJ2-1; no reliable D call. Trimming pared 3 bases from V and 5 bases from J, leaving 8 bases between. The CDR3 has 12 residues. In germline, CDR1 is DFQATT, CDR2 SNEGSKA (reference sequence). This CDR3 is CSASAQDNEQFF. DNA of the CDR3: TGCAGTGCTAGTGCACAAGACAATGAGCAGTTCTTC.

The J gene is TRBJ2-3, the V gene TRBV7-3; TRBD2 is a possible D gene (7 bases). CDR1 SGHTA and CDR2 FQGTGA come from the germline V gene. Trimming left V 4 bases short and J 2 bases short, with 13 bases between. This CDR3 has 15 amino acids. CDR3 in DNA: TGTGCCAGCAGCTCGACGGGGGGCGTCACAGATACGCAGTATTTT. Translated, it gives CASSSTGGVTDTQYF. Together with reference TRBV7-3 and TRBJ2-3, the CDR3 gives the full variable domain: GAGVSQTPSNKVTEKGKYVELRCDPISGHTALYWYRQSLGQGPEFLIYFQGTGAADDSGLPNDRFFAVRPEGSVSTLKIQRTERGDSAVYLCASSSTGGVTDTQYFGPGTRLTVL.

This chain uses TRBV3-1 (or the pseudogene TRBV3-2) with TRBJ2-1; 13 nucleotides match TRBD2. This CDR3 is built from 16 residues. V trimming: 4 bases; J trimming: 5 bases; junction bases outside the gene matches: 5. Germline CDR1 reads LGHDT; CDR2 reads YNNKEL (reference sequence). CDR3 region: CASSRRGTSGDNEQFF. The CDR3 bases are TGTGCCAGCAGCCGTCGAGGGACTAGCGGGGACAATGAGCAGTTCTTC.

The gene calls are TRBV12-5 and TRBJ2-6; D perhaps matches TRBD1 (6 bases). The CDR3 consists of 16 residues. Looked up from germline, CDR1 is LGHNT and CDR2 is FRNRAP. The germline V and J ends were trimmed by 1 base and 2 bases, with 9 bases remaining between them. CDR3 sequence: CASGLEQGAGANVLTF. CDR3 DNA: TGTGCTAGTGGTTTGGAACAGGGAGCTGGGGCCAACGTCCTGACTTTC. The full variable domain, rest sourced from reference TRBV12-5 and TRBJ2-6, is DARVTQTPRHKVTEMGQEVTMRCQPILGHNTVFWYRQTMMQGLELLAYFRNRAPLDDSGMPKDRFSAEMPDATLATLKIQPSEPRDSAVYFCASGLEQGAGANVLTFGAGSRLTVL.

This clone is a singleton in its sample. The CDR3 coding sequence is TGTGCCAGCAGCAGGGGCAGGGGGAGCTCCTACGAGCAGTACTTC. Translation: CASSRGRGSSYEQYF. The chain joins TRBV2 to TRBJ2-7, with 7 bases that match TRBD1. CDR3 size: 15 residues. Germline trimming cut 6 bases from V and 0 bases from J; bases unmatched to any gene: 8. Germline values: CDR1 SNHLY, CDR2 FYNNEI. Variable domain in full (rest from reference TRBV2 and TRBJ2-7): EPEVTQTPSHQVTQMGQEVILRCVPISNHLYFYWYRQILGQKVEFLVSFYNNEISEKSEIFDDQFSVERPDGSNFTLKIRSTKLEDSAMYFCASSRGRGSSYEQYFGPGTRLTVT.

The chain links TRBV29-1 to TRBJ2-1; no definite D call. The germline gives CDR1 SQVTM, CDR2 ANQGSEA. Trimming stripped 4 bases from V and 10 bases from J, with 11 bases between. This CDR3 contains 11 residues. In DNA, the CDR3 is TGCAGCGTTGCGGGTTCGCAGGAGCAGTTCTTC. Translation: CSVAGSQEQFF.

This sequence joins TRBV3-1 (or the pseudogene TRBV3-2) and TRBJ2-1; no clear D. Germline V CDR1 and CDR2: LGHDT, YNNKEL (reference sequence). The CDR3 length is 21 residues. Trimming stripped 0 bases from V and 5 bases from J, with 29 bases between. The CDR3 nucleotides are TGTGCCAGCAGCCAAGATCCTCAGTGGCATCGCCCTAACAGCAGCAACAATGAGCAGTTCTTC. Its translation is CASSQDPQWHRPNSSNNEQFF.

This sequence joins TRBV3-1 (or the pseudogene TRBV3-2) and TRBJ2-3; 8 nucleotides match TRBD2. After removal of 3 bases from V and 4 bases from J, the junction contained 9 bases not matched to a gene. Per the germline V gene, CDR1 is LGHDT and CDR2 is YNNKEL (reference sequence). The CDR3 is 16 residues long. CDR3 in amino acids: CASSQMPGLGPDTQYF. The CDR3 nucleotides read TGTGCCAGCAGCCAGATGCCGGGACTAGGCCCAGATACGCAGTATTTT.

V and J are TRBV10-3 and TRBJ1-1, with 8 bases aligning to TRBD1. After removal of 10 bases from V and 2 bases from J, the junction contained 9 bases not matched to a gene. The CDR3 has 14 amino acids. Germline loops: CDR1 ENHRY, CDR2 SYGVKD. The CDR3 reads CATLQGEGNTEAFF. The CDR3 nucleotides are TGTGCCACACTACAGGGGGAAGGTAACACTGAAGCTTTCTTT.

V and J are TRBV7-9 and TRBJ2-3; 10 bases are shared with TRBD2. The CDR3 contains 17 residues. The V segment lost 6 bases and the J segment 2 bases; nucleotides outside the gene matches: 11. The germline V gene encodes CDR1 SEHNR and CDR2 FQNEAQ (reference sequence). The CDR3 protein is CASRPRLAGRNTDTQYF. The CDR3 coding sequence is TGTGCCAGCAGACCTCGACTAGCGGGCAGAAACACAGATACGCAGTATTTT.